This entry concerns a single T cell receptor (beta chain). Antigen: not known. Germline loops: CDR1 SNHLY, CDR2 FYNNEI. The CDR3 contains 18 residues. V shed 0 bases, J shed 2 bases, and the junction held 6 bases outside the gene matches. This record comes from a study of cytomegalovirus exposure and HLA in healthy donors. Study results and limitations: On later analysis, the bulk of CMV-associated TCR beta chains appeared to be HLA-restricted. Available immune exposure information was restricted to CMV serostatus only.

The PCR employed 60 Vbeta primers together with 13 Jbeta primers. Profiling relied on immunoSEQ multiplex PCR, and the TCRdb table lists in-frame clones only, not all of them. The sample has about 130,000 clones; 60% to 85% are singletons. The sequence derives from a female donor in good health and CMV-seronegative. Input material: PBMCs. J is TRBJ2-1 and V is TRBV2, with 11 bases identical to TRBD2. In DNA form, the CDR3 reads TGTGCCAGCAGTGAAGCATTTAGCGGGGGGGCCACCTACAATGAGCAGTTCTTC. Its protein product is CASSEAFSGGATYNEQFF.